The clone carrying this TCR beta chain came up a few times. Its target is not known. The V gene's germline CDR1 is MNHEY and CDR2 SVGEGT. The CDR3 is 13 residues long. The V end was cut by 8 bases, the J end by 5 bases, with 15 bases between. It was 5'RACE with constant-segment primers that produced the TCR alpha and TCR beta cDNA libraries, which carried sample barcodes and UMIs. Via MiXCR, TCRdb re-called the 5' RACE reads, giving one row per CDR3 protein. This sample yields under 550,000 distinct CDR3 sequences, of which roughly 18% are seen a single time; 12% belongs to the top ten. The sample comes from a study of T-cell memory formation after mild COVID-19. Study outcomes and limitations: The finding that pre-infection memory included some responding clones suggested that cross-reactive memory joined.

V gene TRBV6-2 or TRBV6-3 combines with J gene TRBJ2-5, with D perhaps matching TRBD1 or TRBD2 (5 bases each). The sequence derives from an adult woman who had mild COVID-19 (a few samples of this study predate the infection). Cell type and time point are not known. Sequences were obtained from PBMCs or a T cell subset sorted from them (not recorded which). Here the CDR3 reads CASRDPVGETQYF. In nucleotides, the CDR3 is TGTGCCAGCCGGGACCCGGTGGGGGAGACCCAGTACTTC.